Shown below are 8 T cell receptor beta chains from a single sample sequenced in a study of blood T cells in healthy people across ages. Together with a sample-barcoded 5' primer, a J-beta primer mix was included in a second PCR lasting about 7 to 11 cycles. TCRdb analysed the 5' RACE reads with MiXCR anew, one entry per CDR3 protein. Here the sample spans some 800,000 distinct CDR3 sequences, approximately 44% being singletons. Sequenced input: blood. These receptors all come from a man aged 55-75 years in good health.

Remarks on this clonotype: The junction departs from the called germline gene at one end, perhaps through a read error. CDR3: CASSQEFRGSYDEQFF. The DNA for the CDR3 is TGTGCCAGCAGCCAAGAGTTTCGGGGTTCCTACGATGAGCAGTTCTTC. V gene TRBV14 combines with J gene TRBJ2-1; tentatively, D is TRBD2 (5 bases). Germline values: CDR1 SGHDN, CDR2 FVKESK. The CDR3 is 16 residues long.

The CDR3 protein is CASIPGGRGSYNEQFF. The CDR3 DNA sequence: TGTGCCAGCATTCCCGGCGGGAGGGGATCCTACAATGAGCAGTTCTTC. The genes are TRBV12-3 or TRBV12-4 and TRBJ2-1, with 9 bases matching TRBD2. The CDR3 spans 16 residues. The V and J ends lost 7 bases and 1 base, in that order; junction bases with no gene match: 8.

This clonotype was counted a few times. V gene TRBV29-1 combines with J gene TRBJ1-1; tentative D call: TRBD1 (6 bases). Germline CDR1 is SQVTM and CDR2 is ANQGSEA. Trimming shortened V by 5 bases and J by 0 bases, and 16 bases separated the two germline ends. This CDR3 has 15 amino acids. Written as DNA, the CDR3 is TGCAGCGTTAATCAGGGGCGGTACATGAACACTGAAGCTTTCTTT. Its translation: CSVNQGRYMNTEAFF.

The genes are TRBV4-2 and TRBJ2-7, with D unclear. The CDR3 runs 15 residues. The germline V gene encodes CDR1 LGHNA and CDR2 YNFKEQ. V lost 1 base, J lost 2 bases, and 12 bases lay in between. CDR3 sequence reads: CASSQVIGVTYEQYF. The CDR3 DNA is TGTGCCAGCAGCCAAGTCATTGGGGTAACCTACGAGCAGTACTTC.

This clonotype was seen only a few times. Written as DNA, the CDR3 is TGTGCCAGCAGCGTAGGGGGTATGGACAATGAGCAGTTCTTC. Protein: CASSVGGMDNEQFF. V usage is TRBV9 and J usage is TRBJ2-1; D is uncertain. The germline V gene has CDR1 SGDLS and CDR2 YYNGEE. Deletions cut 0 bases from V and 5 bases from J, with 9 bases between. CDR3 length equals 14 residues.

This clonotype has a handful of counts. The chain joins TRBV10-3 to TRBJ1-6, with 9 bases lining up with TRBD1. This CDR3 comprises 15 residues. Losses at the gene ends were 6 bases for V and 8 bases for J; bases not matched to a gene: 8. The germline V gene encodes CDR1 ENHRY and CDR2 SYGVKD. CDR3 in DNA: TGTGCCATCAGGGGAAGACAGGGGGGAGATTCACCCCTCCACTTT. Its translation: CAIRGRQGGDSPLHF.

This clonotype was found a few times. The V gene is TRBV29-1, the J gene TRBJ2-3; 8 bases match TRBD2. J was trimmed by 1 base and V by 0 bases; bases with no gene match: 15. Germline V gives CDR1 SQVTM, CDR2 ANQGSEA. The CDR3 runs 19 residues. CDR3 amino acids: CSVEDRGGLAGRGTDTQYF. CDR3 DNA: TGCAGCGTTGAAGATAGGGGTGGATTAGCGGGGAGGGGCACAGATACGCAGTATTTT.

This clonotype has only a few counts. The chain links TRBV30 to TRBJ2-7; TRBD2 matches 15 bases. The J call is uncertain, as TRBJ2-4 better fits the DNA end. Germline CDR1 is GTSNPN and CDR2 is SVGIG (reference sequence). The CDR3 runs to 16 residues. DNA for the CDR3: TGTGCCTGGAGTCTCGGGACTAGCGGGGGGAGAAACATTCAGTACTTC. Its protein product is CAWSLGTSGGRNIQYF.